The clone carrying this T cell receptor (beta chain) was recorded a few times. Extracted from the samples, RNA was reverse transcribed into cDNA to serve as the sequencing template. The protocol was immunoSEQ multiplex PCR, while the TCRdb copy is restricted to in-frame clones and leaves out a portion. The table records 140,000 to 150,000 clones, about 59% of them present only once. The treatment: oral pan-JAK inhibitor, 5-10 mg twice daily. The data belong to a study of CD8+ T cells in alopecia areata. This receptor was obtained from a human donor with alopecia areata. Source: CD8+ T cells sorted from blood, taken at week 4, from a patient treated with tofacitinib.

For the CDR3, the DNA is TGCGCCAGCAGCCAAGATCGGAGGGCGGCGAGGGGTGAAAAACTGTTTTTT. It yields the protein CASSQDRRAARGEKLFF. The V and J genes are TRBV4-1 and TRBJ1-4; TRBD1 might be the D (5 bases). This CDR3 region has 17 residues. Germline V gene sequence: CDR1 MGHRA, CDR2 YSYEKL. Trimming left V 0 bases short and J 7 bases short, with 18 bases between.